This record covers a single T cell receptor (beta chain). Its antigen is currently unknown. The sample originates from a study of response to subunit inactivated influenza vaccine. Study observations and caveats: Only a handful of new T cells, the authors suggested, are recruited with each seasonal influenza vaccination.

The V and J ends lost 3 bases and 2 bases respectively, with 17 bases between them. CDR3 length: 16 amino acids. The germline gives CDR1 DFQATT, CDR2 SNEGSKA (reference sequence). TCRdb re-analysed the RT-PCR reads in MiXCR, keeping a single row per CDR3 protein. The data contain 650,000 to 850,000 distinct CDR3 sequences, approximately 13% of them singletons. The sequences come from PBMCs from blood, collected roughly 15 days before vaccination. The chain joins TRBV20-1 to TRBJ1-5, with TRBD1 as a possible D gene (5 bases). The clonotype originates from a man aged 50 or older who received an inactivated influenza vaccine. The chain's CDR3 is CSASGAVEVGNQPQHF. The CDR3 DNA is TGCAGTGCTAGTGGGGCGGTGGAGGTGGGCAATCAGCCCCAGCATTTT.